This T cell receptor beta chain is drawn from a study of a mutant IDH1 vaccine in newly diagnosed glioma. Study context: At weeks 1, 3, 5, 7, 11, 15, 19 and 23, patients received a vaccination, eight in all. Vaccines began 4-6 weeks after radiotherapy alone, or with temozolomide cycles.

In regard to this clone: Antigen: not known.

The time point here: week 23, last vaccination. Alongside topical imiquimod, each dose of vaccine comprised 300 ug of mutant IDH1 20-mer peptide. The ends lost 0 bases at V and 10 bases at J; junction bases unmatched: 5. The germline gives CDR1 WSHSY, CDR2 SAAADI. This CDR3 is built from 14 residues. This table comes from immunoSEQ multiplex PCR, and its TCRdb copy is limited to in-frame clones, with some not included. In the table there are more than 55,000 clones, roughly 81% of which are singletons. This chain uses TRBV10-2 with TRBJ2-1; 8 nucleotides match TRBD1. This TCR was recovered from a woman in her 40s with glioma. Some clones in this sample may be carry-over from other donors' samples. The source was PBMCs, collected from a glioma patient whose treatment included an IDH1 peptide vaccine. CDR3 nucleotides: TGCGCCAGCAGTGAGTCCGACAGGGGAAGCGAGCAGTTCTTC. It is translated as CASSESDRGSEQFF.